A single sample is the source of the 11 T cell receptor beta chains below, sequenced in a study of OX40 agonist ivuxolimab in advanced cancers. TCRdb's table, derived via immunoSEQ multiplex PCR, lists solely in-frame clones and lacks some. Among fewer than 200,000 clones listed, 94% were seen once. This specimen consisted of CD4+ or CD8+ T cells sorted from blood, obtained in a trial of the OX40 agonist ivuxolimab. The receptors derive from an adult with an advanced solid tumor such as melanoma, head and neck, liver or kidney cancer.

The V and J genes are TRBV5-1 and TRBJ1-1, with D possibly TRBD1 on 5 matching bases. The V end lost 2 bases, the J end lost 1 base, and 9 bases lay between the germline ends. Germline loops: CDR1 SGHRS, CDR2 YFSETQ. The CDR3 loop spans 14 amino acids. CDR3 nucleotide sequence: TGCGCCAGCAGCTTTCAACAGGCGAACACTGAAGCTTTCTTT. Residues: CASSFQQANTEAFF.

The genes are TRBV12-5 and TRBJ2-7, with D unclear. The CDR3 consists of 13 residues. Germline CDR1 is LGHNT and CDR2 is FRNRAP. Trimming pared 1 base from V and 6 bases from J, leaving 10 bases between. The CDR3 region has the DNA TGTGCTAGTGGTTTGGGGACCACGGGCGAGCAGTACTTC. It codes for CASGLGTTGEQYF.

The chain combines TRBV15 with TRBJ2-7, with 11 positions matching TRBD2. Germline-derived CDR1 and CDR2 are LNHNV and YYDKDF (reference sequence). CDR3 size: 13 residues. Trimming took 8 bases from V and 4 from J; bases not matched to a gene: 4. The CDR3 sequence: CATGVAGGYEQYF. DNA of the CDR3: TGTGCCACCGGGGTAGCGGGAGGGTACGAGCAGTACTTC.

This chain uses TRBV6-5 with TRBJ1-6, with 9 bases aligning to TRBD1. The CDR3 sequence is 14 residues long. Germline V CDR1 and CDR2: MNHEY, SVGAGI. Trimming at V came to 10 bases and at J to 10 bases, leaving 11 bases not matched to a gene. The CDR3 coding sequence is TGTGCCACAGGGGGGACAGGGTCGTGGTCACCCCTCCACTTT. Translating it yields CATGGTGSWSPLHF.

The chain carries TRBV5-1 and TRBJ2-5, with a tentative D call TRBD2 (7 bases). CDR3 size: 15 residues. V gave up 2 bases and J gave up 5 bases, with 16 bases separating them. In germline, CDR1 is SGHRS, CDR2 YFSETQ. Here the CDR3 DNA reads TGCGCCAGCAGCTTAACCCCACAGGGAGGGGAGACCCAGTACTTC. It codes for CASSLTPQGGETQYF.

This chain uses TRBV11-2 with TRBJ1-1, with D unresolved. CDR1 is SGHAT and CDR2 is FQNNGV in the germline V gene. CDR3 length equals 13 residues. The germline V and J ends were trimmed by 0 bases and 5 bases, with 7 bases remaining between them. CDR3: CASSLDVRTEAFF. DNA for the CDR3: TGTGCCAGCAGCTTAGACGTAAGGACTGAAGCTTTCTTT.

V gene TRBV4-3 combines with J gene TRBJ1-2, with D hard to call. Trimming stripped 1 base from V and 4 bases from J, with 13 bases between. Germline-derived CDR1 and CDR2 are LGHNA and YSLEER. The CDR3 totals 15 residues. The CDR3 sequence is CASSQVLGSGYGYTF. In nucleotides, the CDR3 is TGCGCCAGCAGCCAAGTTCTAGGGTCCGGCTATGGCTACACCTTC.

This chain joins TRBV12-5 and TRBJ2-7; D may be TRBD1 (5 bases). The CDR3 is 14 residues long. Germline lookup yields CDR1 LGHNT and CDR2 FRNRAP. V lost 1 base and J lost 3, with 10 bases in between. CDR3 sequence (DNA): TGTGCTAGTGGTTTGGGGGCCCAGGGCTACGAGCAGTACTTC. It encodes CASGLGAQGYEQYF. The full variable domain, in which reference TRBV12-5 and TRBJ2-7 provide the parts outside the CDR3, is DARVTQTPRHKVTEMGQEVTMRCQPILGHNTVFWYRQTMMQGLELLAYFRNRAPLDDSGMPKDRFSAEMPDATLATLKIQPSEPRDSAVYFCASGLGAQGYEQYFGPGTRLTVT.

The chain links TRBV27 to TRBJ1-1; 7 bases agree with TRBD1. The V gene's germline CDR1 is MNHEY and CDR2 SMNVEV (reference sequence). The CDR3 extends over 13 amino acids. V lost 8 bases to trimming and J lost 5 bases; unmatched junction nucleotides: 8. The CDR3 nucleotides are TGTGCCAGCTGGACAGGCTCGGGGACTGAAGCTTTCTTT. Translation: CASWTGSGTEAFF.

The rearrangement links TRBV28 to TRBJ2-7, with TRBD1 as a possible D gene (5 bases). Germline values: CDR1 MDHEN, CDR2 SYDVKM. V was shortened by 4 bases and J by 3 bases, with 13 bases between the two germline ends. The CDR3 is made up of 14 amino acids. Written as DNA, the CDR3 is TGTGCCAGCAGTTCGCAGGGCTTGGGCTACGAGCAGTACTTC. This sequence encodes CASSSQGLGYEQYF.

This sequence joins TRBV6-5 and TRBJ1-4, with TRBD1 identical over 7 bases. Germline CDR1 is MNHEY and CDR2 is SVGAGI. CDR3 length equals 14 residues. After removal of 6 bases from V and 5 bases from J, the junction contained 6 bases not matched to a gene. CDR3 residues: CASRKQGRNEKLFF. The DNA for the CDR3 is TGTGCCAGCAGGAAACAGGGGAGGAATGAAAAACTGTTTTTT.